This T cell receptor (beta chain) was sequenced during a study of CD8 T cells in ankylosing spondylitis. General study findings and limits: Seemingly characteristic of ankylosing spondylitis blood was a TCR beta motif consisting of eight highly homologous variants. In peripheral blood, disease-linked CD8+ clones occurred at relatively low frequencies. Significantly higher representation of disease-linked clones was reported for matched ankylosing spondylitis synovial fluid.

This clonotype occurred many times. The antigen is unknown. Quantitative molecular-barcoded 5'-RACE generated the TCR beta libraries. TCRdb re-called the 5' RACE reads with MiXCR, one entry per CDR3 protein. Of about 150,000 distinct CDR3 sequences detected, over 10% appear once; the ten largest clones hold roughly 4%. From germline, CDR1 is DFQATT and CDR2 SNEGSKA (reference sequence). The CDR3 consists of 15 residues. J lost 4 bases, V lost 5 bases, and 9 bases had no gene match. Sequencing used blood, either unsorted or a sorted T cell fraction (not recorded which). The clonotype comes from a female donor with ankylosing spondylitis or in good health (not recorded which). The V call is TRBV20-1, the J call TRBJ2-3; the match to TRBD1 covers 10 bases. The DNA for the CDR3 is TGCAGTGCTTCCCCGGGACAGGGGTTCGCAGATACGCAGTATTTT. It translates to CSASPGQGFADTQYF.